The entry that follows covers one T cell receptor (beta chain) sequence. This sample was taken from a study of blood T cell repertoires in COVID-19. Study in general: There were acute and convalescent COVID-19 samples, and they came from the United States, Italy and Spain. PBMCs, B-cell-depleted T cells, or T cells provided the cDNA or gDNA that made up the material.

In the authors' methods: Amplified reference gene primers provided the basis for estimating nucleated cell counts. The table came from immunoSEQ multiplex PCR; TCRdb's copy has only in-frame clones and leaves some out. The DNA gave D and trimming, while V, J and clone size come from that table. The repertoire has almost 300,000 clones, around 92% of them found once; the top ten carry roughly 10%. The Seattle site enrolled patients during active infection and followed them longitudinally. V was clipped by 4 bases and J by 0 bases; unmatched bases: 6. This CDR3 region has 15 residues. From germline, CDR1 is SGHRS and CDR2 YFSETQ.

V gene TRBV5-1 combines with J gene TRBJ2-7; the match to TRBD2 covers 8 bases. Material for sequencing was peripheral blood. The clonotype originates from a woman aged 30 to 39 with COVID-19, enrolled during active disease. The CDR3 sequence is CASSGGTSGSYEQYF. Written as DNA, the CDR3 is TGCGCCAGCAGCGGGGGAACTAGCGGCTCCTACGAGCAGTACTTC.